This T cell receptor (beta chain) was sequenced in a study of cytomegalovirus exposure and HLA in healthy donors. With regard to this clone: Its antigen remains unknown.

Trimming shortened V by 4 bases and J by 5 bases, and 18 bases separated the two germline ends. Germline CDR1 MGHRA, CDR2 YSYEKL. The CDR3 has 15 amino acids. General study results and limits: Immune exposure information available was restricted to CMV serostatus. The authors confirmed in vitro that a few CMV-associated chains were specific for CMV antigens. In a later analysis, productive TCRs from donors in an Asian-associated ancestry cluster reportedly carried fewer N-insertions than the cohort mean.

The PCR had 60 Vbeta and 13 Jbeta primers. Here immunoSEQ multiplex PCR was the method, and the copy in TCRdb shows in-frame clones only, minus some. The sample comprises about 120,000 clones, around 76% of which are singletons, and about 32% rests with the top ten. The rearrangement links TRBV4-1 to TRBJ2-7; possibly TRBD2 for D (6 bases). The sequenced material came from PBMCs. This receptor was identified in a man in his 60s in good health and CMV-seropositive. CDR3 sequence (DNA): TGCGCCAGCAGCCCGGGGGATTCTATTTCCCACGAGCAGTACTTC. Encoded protein: CASSPGDSISHEQYF.